The 20 T cell receptor beta chains below all came from one sample that was sequenced in a study of cytomegalovirus exposure and HLA in healthy donors. The PCR had 60 Vbeta and 13 Jbeta primers. Only in-frame clones appear in the TCRdb table, and some are missing; sequencing was by immunoSEQ multiplex PCR. The sample holds roughly 100,000 clones; about 80% are singletons and the top ten take under 4%. Sequencing input: PBMCs. Every receptor here comes from a male donor in good health and CMV-seropositive.

The gene calls are TRBV5-4 and TRBJ2-2; TRBD2 might be the D (6 bases). Germline-derived CDR1 and CDR2 are SGHNT and YYREEE (reference sequence). Trimming left V 5 bases short and J 4 bases short, with 18 bases between. The CDR3 totals 16 residues. CDR3 sequence (DNA): TGTGCCAGCAGGTTTGGGCCTGGGGGGAGCACCGGGGAGCTGTTTTTT. It encodes CASRFGPGGSTGELFF.

The J gene is TRBJ1-5, the V gene TRBV6-5, with 10 bases that match TRBD1. Germline values: CDR1 MNHEY, CDR2 SVGAGI. This CDR3 region has 15 residues. Germline trimming cut 5 bases from V and 1 base from J; bases unmatched to any gene: 2. DNA of the CDR3: TGTGCCAGCAGTAGACAGGGGGCAAGCAATCAGCCCCAGCATTTT. This translates into CASSRQGASNQPQHF.

This clone was detected only once. The chain combines TRBV5-4 with TRBJ2-2; TRBD2 matches 8 bases. The CDR3 sequence is 17 residues long. Trimming took 5 bases from V and 4 from J; bases not matched to a gene: 13. Looked up from germline, CDR1 is SGHNT and CDR2 is YYREEE (reference sequence). In DNA, the CDR3 is TGTGCCAGCAGTCCACAATTCGGGGGGGCCGGCACCGGGGAGCTGTTTTTT. This gives the protein CASSPQFGGAGTGELFF.

V is TRBV5-1 and J is TRBJ2-1; 9 nucleotides line up with TRBD1. J lost 8 bases, V lost 5 bases, and 5 bases had no gene match. CDR3 size: 13 residues. CDR1 and CDR2 from the germline V gene are SGHRS and YFSETQ. The chain's CDR3 is CASSRDRAHEQFF. Written as DNA, the CDR3 is TGCGCCAGCAGTCGGGACAGGGCCCATGAGCAGTTCTTC.

This rearrangement joins TRBV7-8 to TRBJ2-2, with a tentative D call TRBD1 (6 bases). The CDR3 covers 14 residues. Looked up from germline, CDR1 is SGHVS and CDR2 is FQNEAQ. Trimming took 4 bases from V and 4 from J, leaving 10 bases between them. CDR3 in DNA: TGTGCCAGCAGCTCACAGGGTATCACCGGGGAGCTGTTTTTT. This gives the protein CASSSQGITGELFF.

The chain uses TRBV19 and TRBJ2-4; 8 nucleotides match TRBD1. After removal of 9 bases from V and 4 bases from J, the junction contained 5 bases not matched to a gene. Germline V gene sequence: CDR1 LNHDA, CDR2 SQIVND (reference sequence). The CDR3 has 13 residues. The CDR3 DNA follows: TGTGCCAGCGGGGGACAGGCGAAAAACATTCAGTACTTC. Protein: CASGGQAKNIQYF. Together with reference TRBV19 and TRBJ2-4, the CDR3 gives the full variable domain: DGGITQSPKYLFRKEGQNVTLSCEQNLNHDAMYWYRQDPGQGLRLIYYSQIVNDFQKGDIAEGYSVSREKKESFPLTVTSAQKNPTAFYLCASGGQAKNIQYFGAGTRLSVL.

This clone has more than one count but fewer than ten. The chain carries TRBV30 and TRBJ2-5, with D uncertain. V was cut by 0 bases and J by 0 bases, with 8 bases left in between. The germline V gene encodes CDR1 GTSNPN and CDR2 SVGIG (reference sequence). The CDR3 contains 14 residues. Here the CDR3 reads CAWSVLADQETQYF. The DNA of the CDR3 is TGTGCCTGGAGTGTACTGGCGGACCAAGAGACCCAGTACTTC. The full variable domain, rest sourced from reference TRBV30 and TRBJ2-5, is SQTIHQWPATLVQPVGSPLSLECTVEGTSNPNLYWYRQAAGRGLQLLFYSVGIGQISSEVPQNLSASRPQDRQFILSSKKLLLSDSGFYLCAWSVLADQETQYFGPGTRLLVL.

This clone was counted a few times. This chain uses TRBV29-1 with TRBJ1-3; 9 bases line up with TRBD1. Trimming took 5 bases from V and 0 from J; bases not matched to a gene: 5. The CDR3 sequence is 15 residues long. The germline V gene encodes CDR1 SQVTM and CDR2 ANQGSEA. Here the CDR3 reads CSVRTGVSSGNTIYF. The CDR3, as DNA: TGCAGCGTTAGGACAGGGGTGAGCTCTGGAAACACCATATATTTT.

The chain joins TRBV5-6 to TRBJ2-1; no firm D call. CDR3 length equals 13 residues. Trimming shortened V by 2 bases and J by 6 bases, and 9 bases separated the two germline ends. From germline, CDR1 is SGHDT and CDR2 YYEEEE. CDR3 protein: CASSFLGGNEQFF. Here the CDR3 DNA reads TGTGCCAGCAGCTTTTTAGGCGGCAATGAGCAGTTCTTC.

This chain connects TRBV12-5 to TRBJ1-6; maybe TRBD1 (5 bases). Trimming left V 0 bases short and J 8 bases short, with 17 bases between. The CDR3 is made up of 17 amino acids. The germline V gene encodes CDR1 LGHNT and CDR2 FRNRAP. The CDR3 sequence: CASGLVRAGFSDSPLHF. Here the CDR3 DNA reads TGTGCTAGTGGTTTGGTAAGGGCAGGGTTTTCTGATTCACCCCTCCACTTT.

The chain recombines TRBV7-9 with TRBJ1-5; TRBD1 is a possible D gene (5 bases). This CDR3 has 16 residues. CDR1 SEHNR and CDR2 FQNEAQ come from the germline V gene (reference sequence). The germline V and J ends were trimmed by 2 bases and 6 bases, with 17 bases remaining between them. CDR3: CASSLSLWGRPQPQHF. CDR3 bases: TGTGCCAGCAGCTTAAGTCTCTGGGGCCGCCCTCAGCCCCAGCATTTT.

This clone was detected only once. The V and J genes are TRBV6-5 and TRBJ1-4; D unresolved. The germline V gene has CDR1 MNHEY and CDR2 SVGAGI. Trimming took off 4 bases at V and 10 bases at J, with 13 bases between the two ends. There are 13 residues in the CDR3. Here the CDR3 reads CASSLDPGGKLFF. Written as DNA, the CDR3 is TGTGCCAGCAGTTTGGACCCGGGAGGAAAACTGTTTTTT.

Only a few counts were recorded for this clone. V is TRBV19 and J is TRBJ1-2, with D possibly being TRBD1 (5 bases). The CDR3 has 14 residues. Trimming took off 6 bases at V and 6 bases at J, with 17 bases between the two ends. CDR1 and CDR2 from the germline V gene are LNHDA and SQIVND (reference sequence). The CDR3, as DNA: TGTGCCAGTAGGTCAAGGGACTCCAGGGATGGCTACACCTTC. This encodes CASRSRDSRDGYTF.

The CDR3 here is CASHRTMNTEAFF. The CDR3 bases are TGTGCCAGCCACAGGACCATGAACACTGAAGCTTTCTTT. V gene TRBV2 combines with J gene TRBJ1-1; the D gene is possibly TRBD1 (5 bases). The CDR3 consists of 13 residues. V lost 8 bases, J lost 0 bases, and 10 bases lay in between. Germline V gives CDR1 SNHLY, CDR2 FYNNEI.

The V call is TRBV7-2, the J call TRBJ2-3; D possibly corresponds to TRBD2 (6 bases). Trimming left V 2 bases short and J 6 bases short, with 12 bases between. Germline V gene lookup returns CDR1 SGHTA and CDR2 FQGNSA. This CDR3 comprises 14 residues. The CDR3 coding sequence is TGTGCCAGCAGCTTAAGTGCGGGGCCTGATACGCAGTATTTT. As protein: CASSLSAGPDTQYF.

V is TRBV2 and J is TRBJ1-2, with 7 bases matching TRBD1. V was clipped by 6 bases and J by 3 bases; unmatched bases: 7. Germline V CDR1 and CDR2: SNHLY, FYNNEI. This CDR3 region has 14 residues. CDR3 protein: CASRGQPSDYGYTF. The CDR3 DNA sequence: TGTGCCAGCAGGGGACAGCCCTCGGACTATGGCTACACCTTC. The whole variable domain, remainder taken from reference TRBV2 and TRBJ1-2, is EPEVTQTPSHQVTQMGQEVILRCVPISNHLYFYWYRQILGQKVEFLVSFYNNEISEKSEIFDDQFSVERPDGSNFTLKIRSTKLEDSAMYFCASRGQPSDYGYTFGSGTRLTVV.

A single count supports this clone. J is TRBJ1-1 and V is TRBV5-1, with D unclear. There are 16 residues in the CDR3. V lost 3 bases, J lost 2 bases, and 17 bases lay in between. Germline V CDR1 and CDR2: SGHRS, YFSETQ. The CDR3 DNA follows: TGCGCCAGCAGCTCGGGTCCATCCACCTATAACACTGAAGCTTTCTTT. Translating it yields CASSSGPSTYNTEAFF.

This sequence joins TRBV13 and TRBJ2-7; D is unclear. Trimming removed 0 bases from V and 3 bases from J, with 6 bases in between. Germline V gene sequence: CDR1 PRHDT, CDR2 FYEKMQ (reference sequence). This CDR3 has 13 residues. The CDR3 spells CASSLGLSYEQYF. The CDR3, as DNA: TGTGCCAGCAGCTTAGGCCTTAGCTACGAGCAGTACTTC.

This clone was counted only a few times. Here the CDR3 reads CASSNKLRLAGGTDTQYF. CDR3 nucleotides: TGTGCCAGCAGCAACAAGCTAAGACTAGCGGGGGGCACAGATACGCAGTATTTT. The chain recombines TRBV21-1 with TRBJ2-3; the DNA was not compared with TRBD2, the D call given in the table. TRBV21-1 represents a pseudogene. The CDR3 covers 18 residues.

The rearrangement uses TRBV19 and TRBJ1-1, with TRBD1 matching 8 bases. CDR1 is LNHDA and CDR2 is SQIVND in the germline V gene (reference sequence). Trimming at V came to 5 bases and at J to 4 bases, leaving 12 bases not matched to a gene. The CDR3 totals 16 residues. The CDR3 region is CASSFQTGVYLTEAFF. CDR3 DNA: TGTGCCAGTAGTTTCCAGACAGGGGTTTATCTCACTGAAGCTTTCTTT. Supplemented by reference TRBV19 and TRBJ1-1, the full variable domain reads DGGITQSPKYLFRKEGQNVTLSCEQNLNHDAMYWYRQDPGQGLRLIYYSQIVNDFQKGDIAEGYSVSREKKESFPLTVTSAQKNPTAFYLCASSFQTGVYLTEAFFGQGTRLTVV.